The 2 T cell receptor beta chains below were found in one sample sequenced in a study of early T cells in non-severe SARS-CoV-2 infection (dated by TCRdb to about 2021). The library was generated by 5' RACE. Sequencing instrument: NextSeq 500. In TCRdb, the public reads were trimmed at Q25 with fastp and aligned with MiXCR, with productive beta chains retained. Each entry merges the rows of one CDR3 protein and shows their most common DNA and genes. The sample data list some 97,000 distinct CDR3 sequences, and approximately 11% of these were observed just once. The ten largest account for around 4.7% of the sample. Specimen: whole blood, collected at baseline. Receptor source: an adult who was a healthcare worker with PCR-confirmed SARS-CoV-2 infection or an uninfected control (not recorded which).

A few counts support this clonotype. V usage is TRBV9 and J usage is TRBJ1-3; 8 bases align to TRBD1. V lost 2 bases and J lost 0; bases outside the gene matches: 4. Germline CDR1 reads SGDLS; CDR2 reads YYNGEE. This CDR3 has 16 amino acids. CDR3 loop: CASSVGQGSSGNTIYF. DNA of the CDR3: TGTGCCAGCAGCGTTGGACAGGGAAGCTCTGGAAACACCATATATTTT.

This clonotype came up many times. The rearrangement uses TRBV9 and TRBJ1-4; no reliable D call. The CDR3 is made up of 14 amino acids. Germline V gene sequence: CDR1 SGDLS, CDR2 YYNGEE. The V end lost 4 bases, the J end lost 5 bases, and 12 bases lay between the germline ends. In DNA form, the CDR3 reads TGTGCCAGCAGCAGAGGGTTGGGGAATGAAAAACTGTTTTTT. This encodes CASSRGLGNEKLFF.